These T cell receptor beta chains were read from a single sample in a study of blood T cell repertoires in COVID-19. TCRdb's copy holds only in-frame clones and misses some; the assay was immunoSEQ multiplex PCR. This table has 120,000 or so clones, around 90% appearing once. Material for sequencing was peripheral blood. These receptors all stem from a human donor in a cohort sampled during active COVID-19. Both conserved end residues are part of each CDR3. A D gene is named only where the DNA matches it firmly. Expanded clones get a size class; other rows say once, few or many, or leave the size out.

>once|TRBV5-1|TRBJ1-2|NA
CASSGGIGANYGYTF
TGCGCCAGCAGCGGGGGGATAGGGGCTAACTATGGCTACACCTTC
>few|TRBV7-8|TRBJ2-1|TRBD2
CASAFRLADNNEQFF
TGTGCCAGCGCCTTTCGACTAGCGGATAACAATGAGCAGTTCTTC
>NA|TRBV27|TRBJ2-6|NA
CASSLSAREAGANVLTF
TGTGCCAGCAGTTTATCGGCCAGGGAAGCTGGGGCCAACGTCCTGACTTTC
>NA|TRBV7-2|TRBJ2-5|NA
CASSLEGTSEETQYF
TGTGCCAGCAGCTTAGAAGGGACTTCGGAAGAGACCCAGTACTTC
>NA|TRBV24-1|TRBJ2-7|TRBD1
CATSDAGTDYEQYF
TGTGCCACCAGTGATGCCGGGACAGACTACGAGCAGTACTTC
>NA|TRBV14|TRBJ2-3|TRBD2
CASGLAGQTDTQYF
TGTGCCAGTGGACTAGCCGGTCAAACAGATACGCAGTATTTT
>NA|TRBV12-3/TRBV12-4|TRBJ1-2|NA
CASTVGGVYGYTF
TGTGCCAGCACCGTGGGAGGGGTCTATGGCTACACCTTC
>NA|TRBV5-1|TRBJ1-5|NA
CASSLEHSNQPQHF
TGCGCCAGCAGCTTGGAACATTCCAATCAGCCCCAGCATTTT
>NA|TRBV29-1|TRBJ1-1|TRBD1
CSAVGTGLVAFF
TGCAGCGCCGTTGGGACAGGGTTGGTAGCTTTCTTT
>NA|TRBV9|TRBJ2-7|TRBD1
CASSAGQGNRVEQYF
TGTGCCAGCAGCGCCGGACAGGGGAATCGCGTTGAGCAGTACTTC